The 18 T cell receptor beta chains below come from one sample, sequenced in a study of breast tumors, draining lymph nodes, adjacent tissues. Each CDR3 protein gets one entry after TCRdb re-called the multiplex PCR reads with MiXCR. The sample yields tens of thousands of distinct CDR3 sequences, under 80% seen once. Sequencing input: breast tumor tissue. The origin of the receptors is a female donor with breast cancer. Some clones in this sample may be carry-over from other donors' samples.

This clonotype was observed many times. J is TRBJ2-6 and V is TRBV6-6; possibly TRBD1 or TRBD2 for D (5 bases each). Germline loops: CDR1 MNHNY, CDR2 SVGAGI (reference sequence). The CDR3 has 18 amino acids. The V gene lost 0 bases and the J gene lost 0 bases, with 12 bases spanning the gap. Written as DNA, the CDR3 is TGTGCCAGCAGTTACTCACCGGGACGCCTCTCTGGGGCCAACGTCCTGACTTTC. Encoded protein: CASSYSPGRLSGANVLTF.

The chain combines TRBV7-2 with TRBJ1-1; 7 bases match TRBD1. V gave up 1 base and J gave up 3 bases; unmatched junction bases: 8. The CDR3 totals 16 residues. Germline V CDR1 and CDR2: SGHTA, FQGNSA. The CDR3 loop is CASSLVGDREDTEAFF. CDR3 bases: TGTGCCAGCAGCTTAGTTGGAGACAGGGAGGACACTGAAGCTTTCTTT.

The rearrangement links TRBV7-9 to TRBJ1-5; D uncertain. Trimming removed 1 base at V and 9 bases at J, with 13 bases between. The CDR3 runs to 14 residues. CDR1 is SEHNR and CDR2 is FQNEAQ in the germline V gene (reference sequence). The CDR3, as DNA: TGTGCCAGCAGCTTAGAATCGACCACCTTGCCCCAGCATTTT. Protein product: CASSLESTTLPQHF.

The V gene is TRBV7-9, the J gene TRBJ1-3, with 8 bases identical to TRBD1. Germline CDR1 SEHNR, CDR2 FQNEAQ (reference sequence). The junction had 8 bases not matched to a gene; V was cut back by 1 base and J by 0 bases. This CDR3 comprises 18 residues. The CDR3 region is CASSLGVTGGASGNTIYF. The DNA for the CDR3 is TGTGCCAGCAGCTTAGGGGTCACAGGGGGAGCCTCTGGAAACACCATATATTTT.

V usage is TRBV20-1 and J usage is TRBJ2-1; 7 bases map to TRBD2. There are 15 residues in the CDR3. From germline, CDR1 is DFQATT and CDR2 SNEGSKA (reference sequence). The ends lost 6 bases at V and 0 bases at J; junction bases unmatched: 8. CDR3 sequence: CSARGWGGSYNEQFF. As DNA, the CDR3 is TGCAGTGCCCGTGGTTGGGGGGGCTCCTACAATGAGCAGTTCTTC.

This clonotype was counted once. At one boundary the junction diverges from the germline segment, which might be a read error. The chain is built from TRBV7-9 and TRBJ1-6; D uncertain. Germline CDR1 SEHNR, CDR2 FQNEAQ (reference sequence). The CDR3 runs to 15 residues. CDR3 DNA sequence: TGTGCCAGCAGCTTAGGCCCTAGGAGGGATTCACCACTCCACTTT. Translation gives CASSLGPRRDSPLHF. The full variable domain, in which reference TRBV7-9 and TRBJ1-6 provide the parts outside the CDR3, is DTGVSQNPRHKITKRGQNVTFRCDPISEHNRLYWYRQTLGQGPEFLTYFQNEAQLEKSRLLSDRFSAERPKGSFSTLEIQRTEQGDSAMYLCASSLGPRRDSPLHFGNGTRLTVT.

With respect to this clonotype: The CDR3 does not close with the conserved phenylalanine or tryptophan, likely indicating a read error. CDR3 DNA: TGTGCCACCAGTGACGGGACTAGCGGGAGTTCCTACGAGCAGTACCTC. This encodes CATSDGTSGSSYEQYL. The J gene is TRBJ2-7, the V gene TRBV24-1, with TRBD2 matching 14 bases. The CDR3 is 16 residues long. Germline trimming cut 4 bases from V and 1 base from J; bases unmatched to any gene: 2. Germline values: CDR1 KGHDR, CDR2 SFDVKD.

This clonotype showed up many times. Possible read error: a much larger clone is one base away. The chain couples TRBV20-1 to TRBJ2-5, with D perhaps matching TRBD2 (6 bases). Germline loops: CDR1 DFQATT, CDR2 SNEGSKA (reference sequence). The CDR3 is 12 residues long. The CDR3 nucleotides are TGCAGTGCTAGAGTCGATCGGGAGACCCCGTACTTC. It codes for CSARVDRETPYF.

This clonotype came up many times. This could be a read error, since a much larger clone is one nucleotide away. This chain's CDR3 is CASSPTGPLGGYGYTF. In nucleotides, the CDR3 is TGTGCCAGCAGCCCCACTGGACCGCTTGGGGGGTATGGCTACACCTTC. The chain uses TRBV5-8 and TRBJ1-2, with D possibly matching TRBD1 (5 bases). V was pared by 4 bases and J by 5 bases, with 21 bases between. The CDR3 runs 16 residues. The germline V gene encodes CDR1 SGHTS and CDR2 YDEGEE.

About this clonotype: A much larger clone sits a single nucleotide away, making a read error possible. For the CDR3, the DNA is TGTGCCAGCAGCTTAGGACAGGGCTCCGAGCAGCACTTC. Protein product: CASSLGQGSEQHF. The chain carries TRBV11-3 and TRBJ2-7; TRBD1 agrees at 7 bases. This CDR3 has 13 residues. Germline CDR1 SGHNT, CDR2 YENEEA.

This clonotype is categorized as large. The rearrangement joins TRBV19 to TRBJ1-5; D remains unclear. The V gene lost 8 bases and the J gene lost 0 bases, with 8 bases spanning the gap. The germline CDR1 and CDR2 sequences are LNHDA and SQIVND (reference sequence). The CDR3 covers 13 residues. The CDR3 reads CASSGFSNQPQHF. The CDR3, as DNA: TGTGCCAGTTCGGGTTTTAGCAATCAGCCCCAGCATTTT.

Ten or more counts support this clonotype. V usage is TRBV20-1 and J usage is TRBJ2-3; the D call may be TRBD1 or TRBD2 (5 bases each). Trimming removed 3 bases at V and 6 bases at J, with 13 bases between. Germline CDR1 reads DFQATT; CDR2 reads SNEGSKA (reference sequence). This CDR3 has 13 amino acids. The CDR3 is CSARGTTPDTQYF. DNA for the CDR3: TGCAGTGCTAGGGGGACGACGCCCGATACGCAGTATTTT.

V is TRBV6-6 and J is TRBJ1-2; no firm D call. The CDR3 extends over 12 amino acids. Germline V gives CDR1 MNHNY, CDR2 SVGAGI (reference sequence). The V gene lost 6 bases and the J gene lost 5 bases, with 10 bases spanning the gap. CDR3 DNA: TGTGCCAGCAGCCTCGTGGAGTATGGCTACACCTTC. Translated: CASSLVEYGYTF.

As DNA, the CDR3 is TGTGCCAGCAGCCAAAGGCAGGTTAAAGAGACCCAGTACTTC. As protein: CASSQRQVKETQYF. This chain uses TRBV14 with TRBJ2-5; D gene uncertain. The CDR3 is 14 amino acids. Trimming stripped 2 bases from V and 3 bases from J, with 10 bases between. Germline V gene data show CDR1 as SGHDN and CDR2 as FVKESK.

This chain connects TRBV20-1 to TRBJ2-3; 9 bases map to TRBD2. Germline values: CDR1 DFQATT, CDR2 SNEGSKA (reference sequence). The CDR3 totals 15 residues. V was clipped by 2 bases and J by 5 bases; unmatched bases: 8. The CDR3 loop is CSARPAGGLVDTQYF. CDR3 DNA sequence: TGCAGTGCTAGACCCGCGGGAGGGCTTGTAGATACGCAGTATTTT.

This clonotype is medium-sized (0.01 to 0.1%) within its sample. The genes are TRBV4-3 and TRBJ2-3, with D tentatively TRBD1 (6 bases). Germline assignment: CDR1 LGHNA and CDR2 YSLEER. The V gene lost 9 bases and the J gene lost 0 bases, with 19 bases spanning the gap. The CDR3 consists of 16 residues. This chain's CDR3 is CASQGQTTSSTDTQYF. The CDR3 region has the DNA TGCGCCAGTCAAGGACAGACCACGTCTAGCACAGATACGCAGTATTTT.

The gene calls are TRBV2 and TRBJ2-3; TRBD2 is a possible D gene (5 bases). Germline CDR1 is SNHLY and CDR2 is FYNNEI. This CDR3 comprises 14 residues. V was shortened by 6 bases and J by 1 base, with 11 bases between the two germline ends. The CDR3 sequence: CASRSGIGTDTQYF. In DNA form, the CDR3 reads TGTGCCAGCAGGTCGGGGATCGGCACAGATACGCAGTATTTT.

This clonotype is labeled medium-sized (0.01 to 0.1%). This chain joins TRBV20-1 and TRBJ2-7; 8 nucleotides agree with TRBD1. Looked up from germline, CDR1 is DFQATT and CDR2 is SNEGSKA (reference sequence). This CDR3 comprises 11 residues. V trimming: 7 bases; J trimming: 2 bases; junction bases outside the gene matches: 1. CDR3 sequence reads: CSGTGPYEQYF. For the CDR3, the DNA is TGCAGTGGGACAGGGCCCTACGAGCAGTACTTC.